Listed here is a single TCR beta chain. What it recognizes is unknown. Unique molecular identifiers featured in each of the TCR beta cDNA libraries. Out of 1 to 10 million T cells, hundreds of thousands of cDNA molecules were generated. TCRdb ran MiXCR on the PCR reads and lists one entry per CDR3 protein. This table holds about 820,000 distinct CDR3 sequences, about 57% found once. The source of the sample is a study of post-analysis software for immune sequencing data. Study at large: Courses of disease covered relapsing-remitting, secondary progressive and progressive-relapsing multiple sclerosis.

Study-level results: By F measure, samples from a shared preparation batch strongly co-clustered. Significantly decreased normalized Chao1 diversity was recorded for multiple sclerosis patients relative to controls. Elevated frequency relative to controls characterized roughly five TRBV segments in patients, TRBV5-6, TRBV5-1 and TRBV20-1 among them.

Germline V CDR1 and CDR2: DFQATT, SNEGSKA (reference sequence). V shed 5 bases and J shed 7 bases, with 12 bases lying between them. The CDR3 consists of 13 residues. This clonotype was obtained from a girl aged 5 to 17 with multiple sclerosis. Material: blood. V is TRBV20-1 and J is TRBJ1-6; weak D call: TRBD1 (6 bases). The CDR3 reads CSALRQANSPLHF. The CDR3 DNA follows: TGCAGTGCTTTGAGACAGGCGAATTCACCCCTCCACTTT.